This TCR beta chain was sequenced for a study of neurological immune-mediated disorders. The wider study: Of the multiple sclerosis patients, some 35 in total, roughly 31 were relapsing-remitting and 3 were secondary progressive.

Time point meaning: longitudinal time-point 3. Over 160 million TCR-beta sequences from 15-18 subjects came out of each sequencing run. TCRdb ran MiXCR on the 5' RACE reads and lists one entry per CDR3 protein. The sample has tens of thousands of distinct CDR3 sequences; about 4% are singletons. General study findings and limits: HTLV-1-associated myelopathy ranked highest for TCR clonal expansion and multiple sclerosis lowest, beneath healthy controls. None of the CDR3 amino acid sequences in expanded clones turned up in more than one subject, which points to private repertoires in all groups.

This clonotype appeared many times. Its antigen is still unknown. Germline lookup yields CDR1 DFQATT and CDR2 SNEGSKA (reference sequence). This CDR3 comprises 14 residues. Trimming at V came to 6 bases and at J to 4 bases, leaving 11 bases not matched to a gene. The V and J genes are TRBV20-1 and TRBJ2-7, with 8 nucleotides matching TRBD1. Sequencing was performed on PBMCs. The TCR was taken from an older woman with multiple sclerosis. CDR3 in amino acids: CSARLRDRPYEQYF. The DNA for the CDR3 is TGCAGTGCGCGACTTCGGGACAGGCCTTACGAGCAGTACTTC.